This T cell receptor beta chain was identified in a study of shared clonotypes between healthy human individuals. General study results and limits: Only blood was sampled, and tissue TCR repertoires likely differ from blood ones.

In this sample, this clone turned up once. Its antigen is unknown. CDR1 is SNHLY, CDR2 FYNNEI, per germline. CDR3 length: 15 residues. The V and J ends lost 5 bases and 0 bases respectively, with 10 bases between them. In the source study's methods: Junction-only sequences without quality scores were provided by ImmunoSEQ, so filtering was different. Clones were read by immunoSEQ multiplex PCR, and TCRdb kept only the in-frame ones, dropping some. V, J and clone size are those of that table, while D and trimming were read from the DNA. The sample consists of about 230,000 clones, over 50% of them appearing once.

The chain recombines TRBV2 with TRBJ1-4, with D uncertain. The receptor was isolated from a man aged 30 to 39 in good health. The sequenced material came from memory CD4+ T cells sorted from blood. Subset of the sample: CD45RA-negative fraction. CDR3 nucleotides: TGTGCCAGCAGTTCCCTATTGGCAACTAATGAAAAACTGTTTTTT. This gives the protein CASSSLLATNEKLFF.